This TCR beta chain was profiled in a study of cytotoxic CD8 clonotypes in ibrutinib-treated CLL. The wider study: Response was recorded as partial in some 25 patients and complete in 2; at median 68 months, approximately 14 remained remitted and about 12 had progressed. Findings of the study overall: The clonality went up when patients responded to ibrutinib and dropped back toward baseline at progression. T-cell clonality at baseline went above that of age-matched healthy donors and rose and fell with circulating CD8+ T-cell counts. Few clonotypes were public, and these shrank or held steady under treatment.

Measured with immunoSEQ multiplex PCR; TCRdb has only the in-frame clones, and not every one. This table holds around 300,000 clones, roughly 80% found once. Germline CDR1 and CDR2: LNHNV and YYDKDF (reference sequence). After removal of 8 bases from V and 0 bases from J, the junction contained 2 bases not matched to a gene. This CDR3 comprises 14 residues. In this sample, this clone turned up a few times. The antigen is undetermined. Sequences were derived from PBMCs, sampled before ibrutinib treatment. This receptor was identified in a human donor with chronic lymphocytic leukemia. V is TRBV15 and J is TRBJ2-2; 8 positions match TRBD2. The CDR3: CATGSGTNTGELFF. The DNA for the CDR3 is TGTGCCACCGGTAGCGGGACGAACACCGGGGAGCTGTTTTTT.